These 24 T cell receptor beta chains came from one sample sequenced in a study of shared clonotypes between healthy human individuals. Generated by immunoSEQ multiplex PCR, the TCRdb table keeps only in-frame clones and is missing some. In the table there are around 2.3 million clones, 90% to 96% of which are singletons. The sequenced sample was naive CD4+ T cells sorted from blood. The subset was: CD45RA+ positively selected. All receptors come from a man aged 18 to 29 in good health.

The chain recombines TRBV5-1 with TRBJ1-1; D unresolved. The CDR3 extends over 14 amino acids. V was clipped by 0 bases and J by 1 base, with 7 bases between them. CDR1 and CDR2 (germline): SGHRS, YFSETQ. DNA for the CDR3: TGCGCCAGCAGCTTGGGACACCAGAACACTGAAGCTTTCTTT. It yields the protein CASSLGHQNTEAFF. The full variable domain, completed using reference TRBV5-1 and TRBJ1-1, is KAGVTQTPRYLIKTRGQQVTLSCSPISGHRSVSWYQQTPGQGLQFLFEYFSETQRNKGNFPGRFSGRQFSNSRSEMNVSTLELGDSALYLCASSLGHQNTEAFFGQGTRLTVV.

This clone showed up just a few times. The sample holds other DNA sequences that translate to the same CDR3. The chain joins TRBV29-1 to TRBJ2-7; TRBD1 or TRBD2 may be the D gene (5 bases each). The V gene's germline CDR1 is SQVTM and CDR2 ANQGSEA. The CDR3 loop spans 11 amino acids. V lost 7 bases to trimming and J lost 0 bases, with 7 bases between them. CDR3 bases: TGCAGCGGGGGGAGCTCCTACGAGCAGTACTTC. It codes for CSGGSSYEQYF.

This clone was picked up one time. This rearrangement joins TRBV11-2 to TRBJ1-2, with 7 bases lining up with TRBD1. The J segment lost 6 bases and the V segment lost 4 bases, leaving 5 bases of the junction unmatched. This CDR3 spans 13 amino acids. Germline values: CDR1 SGHAT, CDR2 FQNNGV. The CDR3: CASSSGQAHGYTF. The CDR3 bases are TGTGCCAGCAGCTCCGGACAGGCTCATGGCTACACCTTC.

The CDR3, as DNA: TGTGCCAGCTCACCAAGGACTAGCGGGGGGGTCACAGATACGCAGTATTTT. It codes for CASSPRTSGGVTDTQYF. The chain carries TRBV18 and TRBJ2-3; 15 bases align to TRBD2. The germline CDR1 and CDR2 sequences are KGHSH and LQKENI. The CDR3 spans 17 residues. Trimming cost V 2 bases and J 2 bases; bases outside gene matches: 2. Variable domain in full (rest from reference TRBV18 and TRBJ2-3): NAGVMQNPRHLVRRRGQEARLRCSPMKGHSHVYWYRQLPEEGLKFMVYLQKENIIDESGMPKERFSAEFPKEGPSILRIQQVVRGDSAAYFCASSPRTSGGVTDTQYFGPGTRLTVL.

This chain uses TRBV9 with TRBJ2-3; 7 bases are shared with TRBD2. The trim removed 2 bases at V and 0 bases at J, leaving 6 bases unmatched. CDR3 length equals 16 residues. CDR1 SGDLS and CDR2 YYNGEE come from the germline V gene. The CDR3 reads CASSVGLGVSTDTQYF. In nucleotides, the CDR3 is TGTGCCAGCAGCGTTGGACTAGGGGTTAGCACAGATACGCAGTATTTT.

CDR3 DNA sequence: TGTGCCAGCAGCTTAGAGGGGGGAGATACGCAGTATTTT. Amino acid sequence: CASSLEGGDTQYF. The rearrangement uses TRBV11-3 and TRBJ2-3; D may be TRBD2 (6 bases). V was clipped by 0 bases and J by 5 bases, with 6 bases between them. In germline, CDR1 is SGHNT, CDR2 YENEEA. This CDR3 contains 13 residues.

In this sample, this clone turned up once. The CDR3 sequence: CASSPRQGQSPLHF. In DNA, the CDR3 is TGTGCCAGCAGCCCCCGACAGGGGCAGTCACCCCTCCACTTT. This rearrangement joins TRBV9 to TRBJ1-6, with TRBD1 identical over 8 bases. The V segment lost 4 bases and the J segment 10 bases; nucleotides outside the gene matches: 7. The CDR3 length is 14 residues. Per the germline V gene, CDR1 is SGDLS and CDR2 is YYNGEE.

This clone showed up just once. Other DNA sequences in this specimen translate into the identical CDR3. The V gene is TRBV5-1, the J gene TRBJ2-5; D possibly uses TRBD1 or TRBD2 (5 bases each). The length of the CDR3 is 13 residues. The V and J ends lost 5 bases and 2 bases respectively, with 10 bases between them. Germline V CDR1 and CDR2: SGHRS, YFSETQ. DNA of the CDR3: TGCGCCAGCAGTCGGGACGGGCAAGAGACCCAGTACTTC. Amino acids: CASSRDGQETQYF.

The V call is TRBV28, the J call TRBJ1-6; D perhaps matches TRBD1 (5 bases). From germline, CDR1 is MDHEN and CDR2 SYDVKM. This CDR3 has 14 amino acids. V was clipped by 5 bases and J by 6 bases, with 11 bases between them. CDR3 in DNA: TGTGCCAGCAGTGGCCGGGACGCTAATTCACCCCTCCACTTT. It encodes CASSGRDANSPLHF.

This chain links TRBV4-3 with TRBJ2-1, with 11 positions matching TRBD2. The CDR3 contains 19 residues. V lost 2 bases to trimming and J lost 0 bases; unmatched junction nucleotides: 9. The V gene's germline CDR1 is LGHNA and CDR2 YSLEER. The CDR3 DNA sequence: TGCGCCAGCAGCCAATTCCCGGGACTAGCGGTGAACTCCTACAATGAGCAGTTCTTC. It specifies CASSQFPGLAVNSYNEQFF.

This sequence joins TRBV5-8 and TRBJ1-1; 9 nucleotides line up with TRBD1. Trimming removed 1 base from V and 5 bases from J; junction bases left unmatched: 6. This CDR3 is built from 15 residues. CDR1 is SGHTS and CDR2 is YDEGEE in the germline V gene. This CDR3 is CASSLMGQGVTEAFF. The CDR3, as DNA: TGTGCCAGCAGCTTGATGGGACAGGGAGTTACTGAAGCTTTCTTT.

A word on this clone: Other DNA sequences in this sample translate to the same CDR3. This chain uses TRBV7-2 with TRBJ2-5; 10 bases fit TRBD2. The CDR3 extends over 15 amino acids. Germline V gene data show CDR1 as SGHTA and CDR2 as FQGNSA. The junction had 1 base not matched to a gene; V was cut back by 1 base and J by 2 bases. Written as DNA, the CDR3 is TGTGCCAGCAGCTTAGTAGCGGGGGGTCAAGAGACCCAGTACTTC. Translation gives CASSLVAGGQETQYF.

This clone was detected once. V and J are TRBV30 and TRBJ1-2, with a tentative D call TRBD1 (5 bases). Germline CDR1 and CDR2: GTSNPN and SVGIG (reference sequence). Trimming pared 8 bases from V and 0 bases from J, leaving 13 bases between. This CDR3 has 13 residues. CDR3 loop: CAHSRGANYGYTF. For the CDR3, the DNA is TGTGCCCACTCACGGGGGGCTAACTATGGCTACACCTTC.

V is TRBV7-2 and J is TRBJ1-3; perhaps TRBD1 as D (5 bases). V was cut by 4 bases and J by 0 bases, with 13 bases left in between. The CDR3 runs 16 residues. From germline, CDR1 is SGHTA and CDR2 FQGNSA. CDR3 sequence (DNA): TGTGCCAGCAGCTCCGGACACAGGATCTCTGGAAACACCATATATTTT. Translating gives CASSSGHRISGNTIYF.

The genes are TRBV6-1 and TRBJ2-2, with 8 bases aligning to TRBD2. The CDR3 has 15 residues. The V and J ends lost 4 bases and 7 bases, in that order; junction bases with no gene match: 8. Germline CDR1 MNHNS, CDR2 SASEGT. CDR3 DNA sequence: TGTGCCAGCAGTGTACAAGGGGCGGGAGGCGGGGAGCTGTTTTTT. This codes for CASSVQGAGGGELFF.

V usage is TRBV21-1 and J usage is TRBJ1-1; TRBD1 is the table's D call, not checked against the DNA. TRBV21-1 is a documented pseudogene. The CDR3 is 12 amino acids. The CDR3 region has the DNA TGTGCCAGCAGCCTTCGGACAGCTGAAGCTTTCTTT. This gives the protein CASSLRTAEAFF.

A remark on this clone: The same CDR3 is also encoded by other DNA sequences in this sample. The chain links TRBV2 to TRBJ2-3, with unresolved D. Germline lookup yields CDR1 SNHLY and CDR2 FYNNEI. V was trimmed by 7 bases and J by 2 bases, leaving 4 bases between them. This CDR3 spans 11 amino acids. The CDR3 DNA sequence: TGTGCCAGCACCCTCACAGATACGCAGTATTTT. This gives the protein CASTLTDTQYF.

This chain uses TRBV19 with TRBJ2-2; TRBD2 aligns across 7 bases. Germline-derived CDR1 and CDR2 are LNHDA and SQIVND (reference sequence). The CDR3 runs 16 residues. V dropped 2 bases and J dropped 2; count of bases not matched to a gene: 5. CDR3: CASSITGGSNTGELFF. The DNA for the CDR3 is TGTGCCAGTAGTATAACCGGCGGGAGCAACACCGGGGAGCTGTTTTTT.

V is TRBV4-1 and J is TRBJ1-1, with 7 bases aligning to TRBD1. The CDR3 length is 14 residues. Per germline, CDR1 MGHRA and CDR2 YSYEKL. V lost 8 bases to trimming and J lost 4 bases; unmatched junction nucleotides: 10. CDR3 in amino acids: CASSPMQGVTEAFF. The DNA for the CDR3 is TGCGCCAGCTCTCCTATGCAGGGGGTCACTGAAGCTTTCTTT.

This clone has a single count. The rearrangement uses TRBV10-3 and TRBJ2-1, with a weak D call TRBD2 (6 bases). The CDR3 length is 13 residues. V lost 7 bases, J lost 9 bases, and 16 bases lay in between. The germline V gene has CDR1 ENHRY and CDR2 SYGVKD. CDR3 protein: CAIMGGVVGEQFF. CDR3 sequence (DNA): TGTGCCATCATGGGCGGGGTGGTTGGTGAGCAGTTCTTC.

This clone was recorded once. The chain uses TRBV2 and TRBJ1-5; D gene uncertain. CDR3 size: 17 residues. V was shortened by 3 bases and J by 4 bases, with 19 bases between the two germline ends. Looked up from germline, CDR1 is SNHLY and CDR2 is FYNNEI. CDR3 amino acids: CASSEDRLGRSNQPQHF. CDR3 nucleotide sequence: TGTGCCAGCAGTGAGGACCGACTGGGCAGGAGTAATCAGCCCCAGCATTTT.

As to this clone: Within the sample, other DNA sequences also encode this same CDR3. Written as DNA, the CDR3 is TGCGCCAGCAGCTTTGGACTACAAGAGACCCAGTACTTC. It yields the protein CASSFGLQETQYF. V and J are TRBV5-1 and TRBJ2-5, with D possibly being TRBD2 (6 bases). The CDR3 consists of 13 residues. The V end lost 2 bases, the J end lost 2 bases, and 7 bases lay between the germline ends. CDR1 is SGHRS and CDR2 is YFSETQ in the germline V gene.

The chain recombines TRBV5-1 with TRBJ2-5; 8 nucleotides align to TRBD1. V was pared by 6 bases and J by 2 bases, with 9 bases of the junction left unmatched. CDR3 length equals 15 residues. Germline CDR1 and CDR2: SGHRS and YFSETQ. The CDR3 DNA is TGCGCCAGCACCGCCGGGGACAGGAAGCAAGAGACCCAGTACTTC. Residues: CASTAGDRKQETQYF.

The table lists this clone with a few counts. The same CDR3 also results from other DNA sequences found in this sample. This rearrangement joins TRBV27 to TRBJ2-7; D is unresolved. Trimming cost V 3 bases and J 1 base, with 7 bases left between them. The V gene's germline CDR1 is MNHEY and CDR2 SMNVEV (reference sequence). The CDR3 length is 13 residues. CDR3 DNA: TGTGCCAGCAGTTTCAGACCGTCCTACGAGCAGTACTTC. Its translation is CASSFRPSYEQYF.